Presented here are 32 T cell receptor beta chains from one specimen sequenced in a study of T cells in Graves' hyperthyroidism and ophthalmopathy. RNA transcripts served as the template for amplifying TCR beta CDR3 regions. Carried out on the TCR CDR3, a first-round RT-PCR used the HTBI primer set. Using its own MiXCR run on the multiplex PCR reads, TCRdb lists one record per CDR3 protein. The data contain roughly 500,000 distinct CDR3 sequences, 35% to 50% of them seen just once; the ten biggest clones take up about 45%. Input material: peripheral blood or thyroid tissue (not recorded which). The receptors were sampled from an adult woman with Graves' disease, either hyperthyroidism or ophthalmopathy (not recorded which).

This rearrangement joins TRBV2 to TRBJ2-2; D may be TRBD2 (5 bases). Trimming removed 2 bases at V and 6 bases at J, with 10 bases between. CDR3 size: 14 residues. CDR1 SNHLY and CDR2 FYNNEI come from the germline V gene. This CDR3 reads CASSELDGAGELFF. Here the CDR3 DNA reads TGTGCCAGCAGTGAACTAGACGGGGCCGGGGAGCTGTTTTTT.

This clonotype was seen more than once but under ten times. The J gene is TRBJ1-2, the V gene TRBV19, with 8 bases aligning to TRBD1. The CDR3 loop spans 13 amino acids. CDR1 and CDR2 from the germline V gene are LNHDA and SQIVND (reference sequence). V lost 5 bases and J lost 4; bases outside the gene matches: 3. For the CDR3, the DNA is TGTGCCAGTAGTGTACAGGGGGTCTATGGCTACACCTTC. Protein: CASSVQGVYGYTF.

This rearrangement joins TRBV7-2 to TRBJ1-2; 7 bases are a match to TRBD1. Germline-derived CDR1 and CDR2 are SGHTA and FQGNSA. Trimming cost V 7 bases and J 4 bases; bases outside gene matches: 15. The CDR3 contains 16 residues. CDR3 residues: CASKSDREAAGYGYTF. The CDR3 nucleotides read TGTGCCAGCAAATCCGACAGGGAGGCCGCAGGCTATGGCTACACCTTC. Using reference TRBV7-2 and TRBJ1-2 for the parts outside the CDR3, the full variable domain is GAGVSQSPSNKVTEKGKDVELRCDPISGHTALYWYRQSLGQGLEFLIYFQGNSAPDKSGLPSDRFSAERTGGSVSTLTIQRTQQEDSAVYLCASKSDREAAGYGYTFGSGTRLTVV.

The chain couples TRBV25-1 to TRBJ1-5; D not certain. Germline lookup yields CDR1 MGHDK and CDR2 SYGVNS. Trimming stripped 3 bases from V and 2 bases from J, with 8 bases between. CDR3 length: 14 amino acids. The CDR3 DNA follows: TGTGCCAGCAGTGAGGCTGTGGGCAATCAGCCCCAGCATTTT. Protein: CASSEAVGNQPQHF.

The genes are TRBV30 and TRBJ2-3, with 10 bases lining up with TRBD2. Per germline, CDR1 GTSNPN and CDR2 SVGIG (reference sequence). Trimming at V came to 4 bases and at J to 2 bases, leaving 3 bases not matched to a gene. CDR3 length: 14 residues. The CDR3 DNA reads as TGTGCCTGGACGGGACTAGCGCACACAGATACGCAGTATTTT. This encodes CAWTGLAHTDTQYF. Using reference TRBV30 and TRBJ2-3 for the parts outside the CDR3, the full variable domain is SQTIHQWPATLVQPVGSPLSLECTVEGTSNPNLYWYRQAAGRGLQLLFYSVGIGQISSEVPQNLSASRPQDRQFILSSKKLLLSDSGFYLCAWTGLAHTDTQYFGPGTRLTVL.

The chain combines TRBV5-1 with TRBJ2-7, with D hard to call. CDR1 and CDR2 (germline): SGHRS, YFSETQ. Trimming left V 1 base short and J 0 bases short, with 11 bases between. This CDR3 has 15 amino acids. CDR3 amino acids: CASSLSTASSYEQYF. DNA of the CDR3: TGCGCCAGCAGCTTGAGTACGGCGAGCTCCTACGAGCAGTACTTC.

This clonotype came up many times. The junction shows a germline mismatch at one end, possibly a read error. The V gene is TRBV5-1, the J gene TRBJ1-5; TRBD1 matches 9 bases. The CDR3 sequence is 13 residues long. Germline CDR1 is SGHRS and CDR2 is YFSETQ. CDR3 nucleotides: TGTGCCAGCAGCTCGGACAGGGGACAGCCCCAGCATTTT. Translation gives CASSSDRGQPQHF. The full variable domain, completed using reference TRBV5-1 and TRBJ1-5, is KAGVTQTPRYLIKTRGQQVTLSCSPISGHRSVSWYQQTPGQGLQFLFEYFSETQRNKGNFPGRFSGRQFSNSRSEMNVSTLELGDSALYLCASSSDRGQPQHFGDGTRLSIL.

The CDR3 DNA sequence: TGTGCCAGCAGCTTAGCGTCCCAGGCCGCGCGCACTGAAGCTTTCTTT. Its translation: CASSLASQAARTEAFF. The chain couples TRBV7-9 to TRBJ1-1; D is ambiguous. The CDR3 runs to 16 residues. The germline V gene encodes CDR1 SEHNR and CDR2 FQNEAQ (reference sequence). Trimming shortened V by 0 bases and J by 4 bases, and 15 bases separated the two germline ends. Together with reference TRBV7-9 and TRBJ1-1, the CDR3 gives the full variable domain: DTGVSQNPRHKITKRGQNVTFRCDPISEHNRLYWYRQTLGQGPEFLTYFQNEAQLEKSRLLSDRFSAERPKGSFSTLEIQRTEQGDSAMYLCASSLASQAARTEAFFGQGTRLTVV.

In this sample, this clonotype turned up a few times. This sequence joins TRBV7-2 and TRBJ1-6, with 8 bases identical to TRBD1. V lost 5 bases, J lost 7 bases, and 7 bases stayed unmatched. This CDR3 spans 15 amino acids. Germline V CDR1 and CDR2: SGHTA, FQGNSA. The CDR3 sequence is CASSPRTGSNSPLHF. In DNA form, the CDR3 reads TGTGCCAGCAGCCCCAGGACAGGGTCGAATTCACCCCTCCACTTT.

The gene calls are TRBV7-2 and TRBJ2-7; perhaps TRBD2 as D (5 bases). Trimming shortened V by 8 bases and J by 3 bases, and 17 bases separated the two germline ends. Germline values: CDR1 SGHTA, CDR2 FQGNSA. The CDR3 runs 14 residues. The chain's CDR3 is CASSPTSSNYEQYF. DNA for the CDR3: TGTGCCAGCTCACCAACCTCTAGCAACTACGAGCAGTACTTC.

This clonotype has only a few counts. J is TRBJ2-5 and V is TRBV18; 7 positions match TRBD2. Germline assignment: CDR1 KGHSH and CDR2 LQKENI. The CDR3 runs 14 residues. With V trimmed by 6 bases and J by 1 base, 5 bases remained unmatched. In DNA form, the CDR3 reads TGTGCCAGCTCGGCCGGCGGGAGCCAAGAGACCCAGTACTTC. Translating gives CASSAGGSQETQYF.

The chain uses TRBV20-1 and TRBJ1-5; the D gene is possibly TRBD1 (5 bases). Trimming pared 0 bases from V and 14 bases from J, leaving 17 bases between. Germline values: CDR1 DFQATT, CDR2 SNEGSKA (reference sequence). The CDR3 length is 13 residues. CDR3 sequence reads: CSARDLERDYEHF. DNA of the CDR3: TGCAGTGCTAGAGATCTAGAGCGGGACTACGAGCATTTT.

Note on this clonotype: A read error is possible here, since a much larger clone lies one base away. The chain is built from TRBV20-1 and TRBJ2-2; a possible D gene is TRBD2 (7 bases). The V gene lost 6 bases and the J gene lost 4 bases, with 18 bases spanning the gap. The CDR3 is 15 amino acids. Germline CDR1 and CDR2: DFQATT and SNEGSKA (reference sequence). In DNA, the CDR3 is TGCAGTGCCGCAGAGGGGGGAGGGAGCACCGGGGAGCTGTTTTTT. Translation gives CSAAEGGGSTGELFF.

Turning to this clonotype: A read error may be the cause here, since a much bigger clone is one base away. The chain uses TRBV6-6 and TRBJ1-1; no clear D. Germline values: CDR1 MNHNY, CDR2 SVGAGI (reference sequence). The CDR3 is 11 residues long. In DNA, the CDR3 is TGTGCCAGCAGTTACCCGAGCGAAGCTTCCTTT. It is translated as CASSYPSEASF.

This clonotype was seen a single time. A much larger clone differs from this one at a single base, so this may be a read error. The chain uses TRBV5-1 and TRBJ1-4, with 8 bases lining up with TRBD1. Germline assignment: CDR1 SGHRS and CDR2 YFSETQ. The CDR3 has 16 amino acids. The CDR3 here is CASSFPDRERNTETFF. Here the CDR3 DNA reads TGCGCCAGCAGCTTCCCGGACAGGGAAAGGAACACTGAAACTTTCTTT. Filled out from reference TRBV5-1 and TRBJ1-4, the complete variable domain reads KAGVTQTPRYLIKTRGQQVTLSCSPISGHRSVSWYQQTPGQGLQFLFEYFSETQRNKGNFPGRFSGRQFSNSRSEMNVSTLELGDSALYLCASSFPDRERNTETFFGSGTQLSVL.

The V call is TRBV29-1, the J call TRBJ2-7, with D possibly matching TRBD2 (6 bases). Trimming left V 8 bases short and J 4 bases short, with 12 bases between. CDR1 is SQVTM, CDR2 ANQGSEA, per germline. The CDR3 has 11 amino acids. CDR3 sequence: CSFTGEYEQYF. In DNA, the CDR3 is TGCAGCTTCACGGGGGAGTACGAGCAGTACTTC.

This clonotype was detected ten times or more. The chain uses TRBV6-5 and TRBJ1-6, with 8 bases identical to TRBD1. The CDR3 is 13 residues long. The germline CDR1 and CDR2 sequences are MNHEY and SVGAGI. V shed 7 bases, J shed 10 bases, and the junction held 6 bases outside the gene matches. The chain's CDR3 is CASTQGAGSPLHF. Written as DNA, the CDR3 is TGTGCCAGCACCCAGGGGGCGGGATCACCCCTCCACTTT.

This clonotype was recorded a few times. This chain joins TRBV7-9 and TRBJ1-1; possible D gene TRBD1, 5 bases. This CDR3 contains 13 residues. The germline CDR1 and CDR2 sequences are SEHNR and FQNEAQ (reference sequence). Trimming took off 5 bases at V and 9 bases at J, with 16 bases between the two ends. The CDR3 loop reads CASSHRDRRQAFF. The CDR3 DNA follows: TGTGCCAGCAGCCACCGGGACCGGCGGCAAGCTTTCTTT.

V usage is TRBV19 and J usage is TRBJ2-6; D possibly corresponds to TRBD1 (6 bases). Germline CDR1 and CDR2: LNHDA and SQIVND (reference sequence). The CDR3 consists of 20 residues. The germline V and J ends were trimmed by 5 bases and 0 bases, with 23 bases remaining between them. The CDR3 loop reads CASSALPTGPLSSGANVLTF. DNA for the CDR3: TGTGCCAGTAGTGCCCTCCCGACAGGCCCCCTTAGCTCTGGGGCCAACGTCCTGACTTTC.

This clonotype was recorded a few times. V and J are TRBV15 and TRBJ1-1; D remains ambiguous. The CDR3 has 14 residues. The ends were cut back, 0 bases at V and 3 bases at J, with 8 bases in the middle. CDR1 LNHNV and CDR2 YYDKDF come from the germline V gene (reference sequence). As DNA, the CDR3 is TGTGCCACCAGCAGAGATCTTGGAGACACTGAAGCTTTCTTT. This translates into CATSRDLGDTEAFF.

This clonotype was detected a few times. The J gene is TRBJ1-2, the V gene TRBV11-2; D is undetermined. CDR3 length: 8 amino acids. Germline CDR1 and CDR2: SGHAT and FQNNGV. The germline V and J ends were trimmed by 10 bases and 3 bases, with 0 bases remaining between them. CDR3: CANYGYTF. The DNA for the CDR3 is TGTGCCAACTATGGCTACACCTTC.

Many counts were recorded for this clonotype. The chain is built from TRBV9 and TRBJ2-7, with D possibly being TRBD1 (5 bases). Germline loops: CDR1 SGDLS, CDR2 YYNGEE. V dropped 2 bases and J dropped 6 bases, with 12 bases sitting between them. The CDR3 consists of 13 residues. CDR3 nucleotides: TGTGCCAGCAGCGTTTCAGGGCTTGGCGAGCAGTACTTC. It encodes CASSVSGLGEQYF.

This clonotype was seen at least ten times. This chain uses TRBV29-1 with TRBJ2-5; 10 positions match TRBD2. The CDR3 has 15 amino acids. Germline CDR1 SQVTM, CDR2 ANQGSEA. V shed 1 base and J 5 bases; nucleotides not matched to a gene: 7. CDR3 loop: CSVEGVAGGLETQYF. In DNA, the CDR3 is TGCAGCGTTGAAGGGGTAGCGGGAGGACTTGAGACCCAGTACTTC.

This clonotype showed up just once. This chain connects TRBV2 to TRBJ2-6; D ambiguous. V was trimmed by 0 bases and J by 3 bases, leaving 9 bases between them. This CDR3 contains 16 residues. Germline V lookup: CDR1 SNHLY, CDR2 FYNNEI. The CDR3 nucleotides are TGTGCCAGCAGTGAAGCTTGGGGTAGTGGGGCCAACGTCCTGACTTTC. This codes for CASSEAWGSGANVLTF. Using reference TRBV2 and TRBJ2-6 for the parts outside the CDR3, the full variable domain is EPEVTQTPSHQVTQMGQEVILRCVPISNHLYFYWYRQILGQKVEFLVSFYNNEISEKSEIFDDQFSVERPDGSNFTLKIRSTKLEDSAMYFCASSEAWGSGANVLTFGAGSRLTVL.

The gene calls are TRBV25-1 and TRBJ1-2; TRBD1 might be the D (6 bases). The germline CDR1 and CDR2 sequences are MGHDK and SYGVNS. The CDR3 runs to 16 residues. The ends were cut back, 1 base at V and 5 bases at J, with 17 bases in the middle. CDR3 coding DNA: TGTGCCAGCAGTGAATCCGGACGGGGGGCGATTTATGGCTACACCTTC. Its protein product is CASSESGRGAIYGYTF.

The chain couples TRBV5-1 to TRBJ2-6; no firm D call. V gave up 7 bases and J gave up 1 base, with 6 bases separating them. The germline gives CDR1 SGHRS, CDR2 YFSETQ. This CDR3 is 13 amino acids long. DNA of the CDR3: TGCGCCAGCTATTTATCTGGGGCCAACGTCCTGACTTTC. Translated, it gives CASYLSGANVLTF.

This clonotype was detected a few times. The CDR3 protein is CASSLSEYYGYTF. The DNA for the CDR3 is TGTGCCAGCAGTTTATCAGAGTACTATGGCTACACCTTC. The J gene is TRBJ1-2, the V gene TRBV27; D remains ambiguous. Germline CDR1 MNHEY, CDR2 SMNVEV (reference sequence). The CDR3 is 13 amino acids. V was trimmed by 0 bases and J by 3 bases, leaving 5 bases between them.

This clonotype was seen at least ten times. CDR3 DNA: TGCGCCAGCGCCGGGAGCGGGAGGGAGGGAAAGACCCAGTACTTC. Protein sequence: CASAGSGREGKTQYF. This rearrangement joins TRBV10-2 to TRBJ2-5; 10 bases match TRBD2. The CDR3 runs 15 residues. CDR1 WSHSY and CDR2 SAAADI come from the germline V gene. The J segment lost 6 bases and the V segment lost 8 bases, leaving 12 bases of the junction unmatched.

The genes are TRBV9 and TRBJ1-6; possible D gene TRBD1, 5 bases. CDR1 is SGDLS, CDR2 YYNGEE, per germline. This CDR3 contains 14 residues. V was trimmed by 3 bases and J by 7 bases, leaving 11 bases between them. The DNA for the CDR3 is TGTGCCAGCAGCGGACAGCGTCCCAATTCACCCCTCCACTTT. This translates into CASSGQRPNSPLHF.

Note on this clonotype: The CDR3 end shows no conserved phenylalanine or tryptophan, and so a read error is likely. The rearrangement links TRBV7-9 to TRBJ2-5; D is unresolved. The germline CDR1 and CDR2 sequences are SEHNR and FQNEAQ (reference sequence). CDR3 length equals 13 residues. CDR3 amino acids: CASSGPGQETQYI. Here the CDR3 DNA reads TGCGCCAGCAGTGGCCCCGGGCAAGAGACCCAGTACATC.

The genes are TRBV20-1 and TRBJ2-7; D perhaps matches TRBD2 (5 bases). Trimming pared 0 bases from V and 6 bases from J, leaving 12 bases between. The CDR3 is made up of 13 amino acids. Germline V gives CDR1 DFQATT, CDR2 SNEGSKA (reference sequence). The CDR3 here is CSARDSLAAEQYF. As DNA, the CDR3 is TGCAGTGCTAGAGATTCCCTAGCAGCCGAGCAGTACTTC.

This clonotype was observed at least ten times. For the CDR3, the DNA is TGTGCCAGCAGCTTGGGGCGTTCCCGAGAGACCCAGTACTTC. This codes for CASSLGRSRETQYF. The rearrangement links TRBV5-8 to TRBJ2-5; no clear D gene. Germline CDR1 reads SGHTS; CDR2 reads YDEGEE. The CDR3 sequence is 14 residues long. Trimming took 0 bases from V and 4 from J, leaving 10 bases between them. The complete variable domain, with remaining parts taken from reference TRBV5-8 and TRBJ2-5, reads EAGVTQSPTHLIKTRGQQATLRCSPISGHTSVYWYQQALGLGLQFLLWYDEGEERNRGNFPPRFSGRQFPNYSSELNVNALELEDSALYLCASSLGRSRETQYFGPGTRLLVL.